This T cell receptor (beta chain) was identified during a study of OX40 agonist ivuxolimab in advanced cancers. At the level of the study: Patients took ivuxolimab, an agonistic anti-OX40 (CD134) antibody.

The sampling schedule covered blood at baseline, cycle 4 day 1, and cycle 7 day 1. Using immunoSEQ multiplex PCR, the repertoire was profiled, and TCRdb retains in-frame clones only, with some absent. In the table there are about 120,000 clones, over 75% of which are singletons. With V trimmed by 5 bases and J by 2 bases, 8 bases remained unmatched. There are 16 residues in the CDR3. Germline values: CDR1 MDHEN, CDR2 SYDVKM. Comment on this clone: Its cognate antigen is unknown.

Study results and caveats: At 0.1 to 3.0 mg/kg and by week 6, CD4+ and CD8+ T cells in the blood had expanded clonally.

This chain connects TRBV28 to TRBJ1-2, with TRBD1 matching over 10 bases. The clonotype comes from an adult with an advanced solid tumor such as melanoma, head and neck, liver or kidney cancer. Here the sequenced sample was CD4+ or CD8+ T cells sorted from blood, taken in a trial of the OX40 agonist ivuxolimab. The CDR3 nucleotides are TGTGCCAGCAGTATCTTCCCGGGACAGGGGAACTATGGCTACACCTTC. It translates to CASSIFPGQGNYGYTF.